Listed here are 30 T cell receptor beta chains from one sample, sequenced in a study of blood T cell repertoires in COVID-19. Profiled with immunoSEQ multiplex PCR; TCRdb holds only in-frame clones, not every one. Of 200,000 to 300,000 clones listed, around four fifths were seen once; the top ten hold around 4%. Sequenced sample: peripheral blood. All receptors derive from a man aged 60-69 years with acute or convalescent COVID-19.

The V call is TRBV2, the J call TRBJ2-7, with 9 bases that match TRBD2. Trimming took 4 bases from V and 9 from J; bases not matched to a gene: 7. The CDR3 runs 13 residues. Germline V CDR1 and CDR2: SNHLY, FYNNEI. CDR3 amino acids: CASSGGGTSRQYF. The DNA for the CDR3 is TGTGCCAGCAGTGGCGGAGGGACTAGCCGGCAGTACTTC.

In DNA form, the CDR3 reads TGCGCCAGCAGGTTCCACAGACAGGGCGGTGGCTACACCTTC. This encodes CASRFHRQGGGYTF. The J gene is TRBJ1-2, the V gene TRBV5-1; TRBD1 agrees at 7 bases. The V gene end was trimmed by 5 bases and the J gene end by 7 bases; junction bases not matched to a gene: 11. CDR3 length: 14 residues. Per the germline V gene, CDR1 is SGHRS and CDR2 is YFSETQ.

The chain recombines TRBV30 with TRBJ2-1; 13 nucleotides match TRBD2. V was pared by 0 bases and J by 0 bases, with 11 bases of the junction left unmatched. The CDR3 runs 20 residues. Germline lookup yields CDR1 GTSNPN and CDR2 SVGIG (reference sequence). CDR3 DNA sequence: TGTGCCTGGAGTGTCCTGAGACTAGCGGGAGGTGGTAGCTCCTACAATGAGCAGTTCTTC. This codes for CAWSVLRLAGGGSSYNEQFF. Using reference TRBV30 and TRBJ2-1 for the parts outside the CDR3, the full variable domain is SQTIHQWPATLVQPVGSPLSLECTVEGTSNPNLYWYRQAAGRGLQLLFYSVGIGQISSEVPQNLSASRPQDRQFILSSKKLLLSDSGFYLCAWSVLRLAGGGSSYNEQFFGPGTRLTVL.

This chain uses TRBV6-4 with TRBJ2-2; D is perhaps TRBD2 (5 bases). V was shortened by 0 bases and J by 3 bases, with 5 bases between the two germline ends. This CDR3 comprises 14 residues. Germline V lookup: CDR1 MRHNA, CDR2 SNTAGT. The CDR3 DNA sequence: TGTGCCAGCAGTGACTCGGGAGACACCGGGGAGCTGTTTTTT. It encodes CASSDSGDTGELFF.

The V and J genes are TRBV9 and TRBJ2-5; unclear D gene. Trimming pared 6 bases from V and 5 bases from J, leaving 17 bases between. This CDR3 spans 14 amino acids. Germline values: CDR1 SGDLS, CDR2 YYNGEE. As DNA, the CDR3 is TGTGCCAGCACGTTGACTGGAGTCGGGGAGACCCAGTACTTC. Its translation is CASTLTGVGETQYF.

The genes are TRBV3-1 (or the pseudogene TRBV3-2) and TRBJ1-1; the match to TRBD1 covers 8 bases. V shed 4 bases and J 4 bases; nucleotides not matched to a gene: 2. CDR3 size: 13 residues. Germline V gene sequence: CDR1 LGHDT, CDR2 YNNKEL (reference sequence). CDR3 nucleotides: TGTGCCAGCAGCCGACAGGGGTCCACTGAAGCTTTCTTT. Residues: CASSRQGSTEAFF.

The chain couples TRBV6-5 to TRBJ2-7, with 10 bases matching TRBD1. CDR3 length equals 13 residues. Per germline, CDR1 MNHEY and CDR2 SVGAGI. Trimming at V came to 8 bases and at J to 4 bases, leaving 5 bases not matched to a gene. The CDR3 DNA follows: TGTGCCAGCCTTCCGGGACAGGGGTACGAGCAGTACTTC. Its translation is CASLPGQGYEQYF.

The rearrangement joins TRBV2 to TRBJ2-3; a possible D gene is TRBD2 (7 bases). The CDR3 loop spans 14 amino acids. Trimming pared 4 bases from V and 14 bases from J, leaving 22 bases between. Germline assignment: CDR1 SNHLY and CDR2 FYNNEI. CDR3 amino acids: CASSVRGTSAGLYF. Here the CDR3 DNA reads TGTGCCAGCAGTGTGCGGGGGACAAGTGCGGGTCTGTATTTT.

This chain connects TRBV19 to TRBJ1-2; TRBD1 matches at 8 bases. The CDR3 is 18 amino acids. V lost 6 bases and J lost 7; bases outside the gene matches: 22. CDR1 and CDR2 (germline): LNHDA, SQIVND (reference sequence). DNA of the CDR3: TGTGCCAGTAGCTCTCCGGGACAGGCGAAAACCTACCTCTTTGGCTACACCTTC. Encoded protein: CASSSPGQAKTYLFGYTF. Drawing the rest from reference TRBV19 and TRBJ1-2, the complete variable domain is DGGITQSPKYLFRKEGQNVTLSCEQNLNHDAMYWYRQDPGQGLRLIYYSQIVNDFQKGDIAEGYSVSREKKESFPLTVTSAQKNPTAFYLCASSSPGQAKTYLFGYTFGSGTRLTVV.

The chain is built from TRBV24-1 and TRBJ2-7, with 8 bases aligning to TRBD1. CDR3 length equals 16 residues. Germline CDR1 reads KGHDR; CDR2 reads SFDVKD. Trimming removed 1 base from V and 1 base from J; junction bases left unmatched: 5. CDR3 nucleotide sequence: TGTGCCACCAGTGATTTAGGGACAGGCCTGTCCTACGAGCAGTACTTC. Its protein product is CATSDLGTGLSYEQYF.

The J gene is TRBJ2-7, the V gene TRBV11-3, with a possible D match to TRBD2 (5 bases). Germline-derived CDR1 and CDR2 are SGHNT and YENEEA. With 4 bases removed from V and 6 bases from J, the gap between germline ends came to 13 bases. The CDR3 runs 13 residues. The CDR3 DNA is TGTGCCAGCAGCTCCCGACCTCGGGGCGAGCAGTACTTC. Its protein is CASSSRPRGEQYF.

The genes are TRBV6-4 and TRBJ2-3; 7 positions agree with TRBD1. The CDR3 length is 15 residues. Germline V gives CDR1 MRHNA, CDR2 SNTAGT. J lost 5 bases, V lost 0 bases, and 5 bases had no gene match. The CDR3, as DNA: TGTGCCAGCAGTGACTCGAACAGGGGATTAGATACGCAGTATTTT. It is translated as CASSDSNRGLDTQYF.

The J gene is TRBJ1-4, the V gene TRBV2; tentative D call: TRBD1 (6 bases). CDR1 is SNHLY, CDR2 FYNNEI, per germline. V dropped 3 bases and J dropped 3 bases, with 11 bases sitting between them. The CDR3 is made up of 15 amino acids. The CDR3 region is CASSELQGANEKLFF. Here the CDR3 DNA reads TGTGCCAGCAGTGAGTTACAGGGCGCTAATGAAAAACTGTTTTTT.

The gene calls are TRBV2 and TRBJ2-2; TRBD2 agrees at 11 bases. The CDR3 spans 17 residues. Germline CDR1 reads SNHLY; CDR2 reads FYNNEI. The junction had 5 bases not matched to a gene; V was cut back by 2 bases and J by 3 bases. CDR3 sequence: CASSEFSSGGYTGELFF. Here the CDR3 DNA reads TGTGCCAGCAGTGAATTTTCTAGCGGGGGGTACACCGGGGAGCTGTTTTTT.

J is TRBJ1-6 and V is TRBV7-9, with 7 bases matching TRBD1. This CDR3 has 16 amino acids. Germline V gene data show CDR1 as SEHNR and CDR2 as FQNEAQ (reference sequence). J lost 6 bases, V lost 5 bases, and 10 bases had no gene match. In nucleotides, the CDR3 is TGTGCCAGCAGCAATAACGTAGGGACAGTTAATTCACCCCTCCACTTT. Amino acid sequence: CASSNNVGTVNSPLHF.

As for this clone: A junction end diverges from the germline sequence, so it may reflect a read error. The chain has TRBV5-8 and TRBJ1-1; 7 bases match TRBD1. Germline CDR1 and CDR2: SGHTS and YDEGEE. This CDR3 contains 13 residues. The CDR3 nucleotides are TGTGCCAGCACCTGGGAGCGGCAGGGGGAGGTTGGGTTT. It encodes CASTWERQGEVGF.

The CDR3 coding sequence is TGTGCCAGTAGTTCGTGGGACAGCGGCGGGGAGACCCAGTACTTC. Protein sequence: CASSSWDSGGETQYF. V gene TRBV19 combines with J gene TRBJ2-5; 7 bases are a match to TRBD1. This CDR3 is 15 amino acids long. V was clipped by 5 bases and J by 5 bases; unmatched bases: 11. Germline V CDR1 and CDR2: LNHDA, SQIVND (reference sequence).

This chain connects TRBV2 to TRBJ2-2; D is unresolved. CDR3 length: 15 amino acids. Germline CDR1 reads SNHLY; CDR2 reads FYNNEI. Between the trimmed V and J ends, which lost 4 bases and 6 bases, there was a span of 15 bases. CDR3 nucleotides: TGTGCCAGCAGTGCTTGGCAAGGAGCATCCGGGGAGCTGTTTTTT. This sequence encodes CASSAWQGASGELFF.

This chain connects TRBV28 to TRBJ2-6; D not resolved. This CDR3 has 16 amino acids. Looked up from germline, CDR1 is MDHEN and CDR2 is SYDVKM. V lost 6 bases and J 4 bases, leaving 16 bases between the germline ends. CDR3 region: CASRLHGTAGANVLTF. The CDR3 nucleotides are TGTGCCAGCAGATTGCACGGTACTGCGGGGGCCAACGTCCTGACTTTC.

The V call is TRBV6-1, the J call TRBJ2-3, with D maybe TRBD2 (6 bases). The CDR3 length is 15 residues. V gave up 2 bases and J gave up 6 bases, with 15 bases separating them. The germline gives CDR1 MNHNS, CDR2 SASEGT. CDR3 coding DNA: TGTGCCAGCAGTGAACCGGGACTCCAGAGGGATACGCAGTATTTT. Encoded protein: CASSEPGLQRDTQYF.

J is TRBJ1-4 and V is TRBV7-9; no clear D. The length of the CDR3 is 12 residues. Germline V lookup: CDR1 SEHNR, CDR2 FQNEAQ (reference sequence). V lost 5 bases to trimming and J lost 5 bases, with 6 bases between them. The CDR3: CASSAGNEKLFF. The CDR3 DNA reads TGTGCCAGCAGCGCGGGGAATGAAAAACTGTTTTTT.

This clone was counted between two and nine times. This chain connects TRBV13 to TRBJ1-4, with 8 positions matching TRBD1. This CDR3 has 17 residues. V lost 3 bases to trimming and J lost 4 bases; unmatched junction nucleotides: 10. CDR1 is PRHDT and CDR2 is FYEKMQ in the germline V gene (reference sequence). The chain's CDR3 is CASSFEGSGGFNEKLFF. CDR3 DNA: TGTGCCAGCAGCTTCGAAGGTTCAGGGGGCTTTAATGAAAAACTGTTTTTT.

This sequence joins TRBV7-8 and TRBJ2-7; 10 nucleotides line up with TRBD2. V was pared by 6 bases and J by 0 bases, with 11 bases of the junction left unmatched. The CDR3 covers 17 residues. The germline CDR1 and CDR2 sequences are SGHVS and FQNEAQ. Here the CDR3 reads CASSPRVAGGSSYEQYF. The DNA of the CDR3 is TGTGCCAGCAGTCCCCGAGTAGCGGGAGGCTCCTCCTACGAGCAGTACTTC.

The rearrangement uses TRBV3-1 (or the pseudogene TRBV3-2) and TRBJ1-1; D gene unclear. Germline V gene data show CDR1 as LGHDT and CDR2 as YNNKEL (reference sequence). The V and J ends lost 5 bases and 1 base respectively, with 11 bases between them. This CDR3 is built from 14 residues. The CDR3 DNA reads as TGTGCCAGCAGCTCTATCTGGGCGAACACTGAAGCTTTCTTT. It translates to CASSSIWANTEAFF.

The chain couples TRBV5-6 to TRBJ1-5, with D perhaps matching TRBD1 (5 bases). The CDR3 runs 14 residues. Deletions cut 4 bases from V and 4 bases from J, with 12 bases between. Germline V lookup: CDR1 SGHDT, CDR2 YYEEEE. CDR3 protein: CASSIRQINQPQHF. For the CDR3, the DNA is TGTGCCAGCAGCATACGACAGATAAATCAGCCCCAGCATTTT.

V gene TRBV28 combines with J gene TRBJ2-1; 8 nucleotides align to TRBD2. The germline V gene encodes CDR1 MDHEN and CDR2 SYDVKM. This CDR3 spans 15 amino acids. Trimming removed 3 bases from V and 5 bases from J; junction bases left unmatched: 6. The CDR3: CASSLIAGPHNEQFF. The DNA for the CDR3 is TGTGCCAGCAGTTTGATAGCGGGACCGCACAATGAGCAGTTCTTC.

The chain uses TRBV29-1 and TRBJ2-3; 8 nucleotides line up with TRBD1. Germline CDR1 is SQVTM and CDR2 is ANQGSEA. This CDR3 has 15 amino acids. V shed 4 bases, J shed 3 bases, and the junction held 9 bases outside the gene matches. The CDR3 bases are TGCAGCGTTGGAGCAGACAGGGGTGGGACAGATACGCAGTATTTT. Translating gives CSVGADRGGTDTQYF.

The rearrangement links TRBV6-5 to TRBJ2-7; 10 bases agree with TRBD1. The CDR3 has 14 amino acids. Losses at the gene ends were 5 bases for V and 1 base for J; bases not matched to a gene: 2. Germline V gives CDR1 MNHEY, CDR2 SVGAGI. CDR3 nucleotide sequence: TGTGCCAGCAGTCGACAGGGGGCTTCCTACGAGCAGTACTTC. This gives the protein CASSRQGASYEQYF.

This chain uses TRBV7-3 with TRBJ2-2; 9 bases match TRBD1. The V segment lost 5 bases and the J segment 4 bases; nucleotides outside the gene matches: 5. Germline V CDR1 and CDR2: SGHTA, FQGTGA. The CDR3 sequence is 15 residues long. Here the CDR3 reads CASSRGTGSTGELFF. The CDR3 nucleotides read TGTGCCAGCAGCCGAGGGACAGGGTCCACCGGGGAGCTGTTTTTT.

The rearrangement joins TRBV7-9 to TRBJ1-2; 9 bases agree with TRBD1. This CDR3 has 17 amino acids. Germline CDR1 SEHNR, CDR2 FQNEAQ (reference sequence). J gave up 2 bases and V 2 bases, and 9 bases lay outside the gene matches. The CDR3 DNA reads TGTGCCAGCAGCTTACAGGCAACAGGGGGCCCGAACTATGGCTACACCTTC. This sequence encodes CASSLQATGGPNYGYTF.